Listed below are T cell receptor beta chains from one sample, sequenced in a study of T cells after yellow fever vaccination. A single record per CDR3 protein comes from TCRdb applying MiXCR to the 5' RACE reads. The sample yields more than 350,000 distinct CDR3 sequences, around a tenth seen once. Material: PBMCs, obtained on the day of the first yellow fever vaccination. The receptors here all came from a man aged 18-30 years who received the YFV17D yellow fever vaccine. The CDR3 runs from the conserved cysteine through the conserved F or W. The order of the fields is CDR3 length, D gene, clone size, V gene, J gene, CDR3 protein, CDR3 DNA. The D gene is left open where the match is weak. Size is omitted from some rows. Given values are once, few, many or a class for expanded clones.

15	TRBD2	many	TRBV5-1	TRBJ2-1	CASSLEPAGHNEQFF	TGCGCCAGCAGCTTGGAGCCAGCGGGGCACAATGAGCAGTTCTTC
15	TRBD1	few	TRBV4-1	TRBJ1-2	CASSQGQGATYGYTF	TGCGCCAGCAGCCAAGGCCAGGGGGCAACCTATGGCTACACCTTC
16	TRBD2	many	TRBV4-1	TRBJ2-1	CASSQVRGGAHNEQFF	TGCGCCAGCAGCCAAGTTCGCGGGGGGGCTCACAATGAGCAGTTCTTC
13	NA	NA	TRBV11-1	TRBJ2-3	CASSLGLRDTQYF	TGTGCCAGCAGCTTAGGACTCCGGGATACGCAGTATTTT
18	TRBD1	few	TRBV5-1	TRBJ2-7	CASSLFPATGDPTYEQYF	TGCGCCAGCAGCTTGTTCCCCGCCACAGGGGACCCCACCTACGAGCAGTACTTC
14	NA	NA	TRBV11-2	TRBJ1-4	CASSLSGGGEKLFF	TGTGCCAGCAGCTTAAGTGGGGGTGGTGAAAAACTGTTTTTT
12	NA	many	TRBV28	TRBJ2-5	CASNEAEETQYF	TGTGCCAGCAACGAGGCTGAAGAGACCCAGTACTTC
19	NA	NA	TRBV6-1	TRBJ2-1	CASSRTFVPGTEAYNEQFF	TGTGCCAGCAGTCGGACGTTTGTCCCCGGGACGGAGGCCTACAATGAGCAGTTCTTC
13	NA	NA	TRBV30	TRBJ2-7	CAWSVVLSYEQYF	TGTGCCTGGAGTGTAGTGCTCTCCTACGAGCAGTACTTC
15	TRBD1	NA	TRBV5-1	TRBJ1-1	CASSHGQGAVTEAFF	TGCGCCAGCAGCCATGGACAGGGGGCGGTAACTGAAGCTTTCTTT
15	TRBD1	NA	TRBV5-1	TRBJ2-3	CASSNGTGPGDTQYF	TGCGCCAGCAGCAATGGGACAGGGCCGGGAGATACGCAGTATTTT
15	TRBD2	many	TRBV7-2	TRBJ2-1	CASSWNGGALNEQFF	TGTGCCAGCAGCTGGAACGGGGGGGCCTTGAATGAGCAGTTCTTC
15	TRBD1	few	TRBV7-2	TRBJ2-7	CASSLGVDRGGEQYF	TGTGCCAGCAGCTTAGGGGTGGACAGGGGGGGCGAGCAGTACTTC
13	TRBD1	few	TRBV6-1	TRBJ2-7	CASSGTVPYEQYF	TGTGCCAGCTCCGGGACAGTTCCTTACGAGCAGTACTTC
11	NA	NA	TRBV20-1	TRBJ1-2	CSARDLGGYTF	TGCAGTGCTAGAGATCTGGGTGGCTACACCTTC
16	NA	few	TRBV5-1	TRBJ2-7	CASSFGEDGASYEQYF	TGCGCCAGCAGCTTTGGGGAGGATGGGGCGTCCTACGAGCAGTACTTC
14	TRBD2	few	TRBV18	TRBJ2-1	CASSPGTSGLEQFF	TGTGCCAGCTCCCCCGGGACTAGCGGGCTTGAGCAGTTCTTC
15	TRBD1	NA	TRBV6-2/TRBV6-3	TRBJ1-2	CASGAGGRRYYGYTF	TGTGCCAGCGGAGCAGGGGGCAGGCGCTACTATGGCTACACCTTC